This TCR beta chain was recorded in a study of blood T cell repertoires in COVID-19. Study summary: Some COVID-19 samples were acute and others convalescent; all came from the United States, Italy and Spain.

This table comes from immunoSEQ multiplex PCR, and its TCRdb copy is limited to in-frame clones, with some not included. This sample has under 150,000 clones; over 75% occur once, and the top ten carry 6.5% to 10%. CDR3 length: 16 residues. Germline CDR1 and CDR2: SGHTA and FQGTGA. Trimming shortened V by 3 bases and J by 3 bases, and 14 bases separated the two germline ends. The gene calls are TRBV7-3 and TRBJ2-2, with a tentative D call TRBD1 (6 bases). What was sequenced was peripheral blood. The clonotype was recovered from a woman in her 70s who had recovered from COVID-19. CDR3 in amino acids: CASSFPDRRDTGELFF. The CDR3 region has the DNA TGTGCCAGCAGCTTCCCGGACAGACGTGACACCGGGGAGCTGTTTTTT.